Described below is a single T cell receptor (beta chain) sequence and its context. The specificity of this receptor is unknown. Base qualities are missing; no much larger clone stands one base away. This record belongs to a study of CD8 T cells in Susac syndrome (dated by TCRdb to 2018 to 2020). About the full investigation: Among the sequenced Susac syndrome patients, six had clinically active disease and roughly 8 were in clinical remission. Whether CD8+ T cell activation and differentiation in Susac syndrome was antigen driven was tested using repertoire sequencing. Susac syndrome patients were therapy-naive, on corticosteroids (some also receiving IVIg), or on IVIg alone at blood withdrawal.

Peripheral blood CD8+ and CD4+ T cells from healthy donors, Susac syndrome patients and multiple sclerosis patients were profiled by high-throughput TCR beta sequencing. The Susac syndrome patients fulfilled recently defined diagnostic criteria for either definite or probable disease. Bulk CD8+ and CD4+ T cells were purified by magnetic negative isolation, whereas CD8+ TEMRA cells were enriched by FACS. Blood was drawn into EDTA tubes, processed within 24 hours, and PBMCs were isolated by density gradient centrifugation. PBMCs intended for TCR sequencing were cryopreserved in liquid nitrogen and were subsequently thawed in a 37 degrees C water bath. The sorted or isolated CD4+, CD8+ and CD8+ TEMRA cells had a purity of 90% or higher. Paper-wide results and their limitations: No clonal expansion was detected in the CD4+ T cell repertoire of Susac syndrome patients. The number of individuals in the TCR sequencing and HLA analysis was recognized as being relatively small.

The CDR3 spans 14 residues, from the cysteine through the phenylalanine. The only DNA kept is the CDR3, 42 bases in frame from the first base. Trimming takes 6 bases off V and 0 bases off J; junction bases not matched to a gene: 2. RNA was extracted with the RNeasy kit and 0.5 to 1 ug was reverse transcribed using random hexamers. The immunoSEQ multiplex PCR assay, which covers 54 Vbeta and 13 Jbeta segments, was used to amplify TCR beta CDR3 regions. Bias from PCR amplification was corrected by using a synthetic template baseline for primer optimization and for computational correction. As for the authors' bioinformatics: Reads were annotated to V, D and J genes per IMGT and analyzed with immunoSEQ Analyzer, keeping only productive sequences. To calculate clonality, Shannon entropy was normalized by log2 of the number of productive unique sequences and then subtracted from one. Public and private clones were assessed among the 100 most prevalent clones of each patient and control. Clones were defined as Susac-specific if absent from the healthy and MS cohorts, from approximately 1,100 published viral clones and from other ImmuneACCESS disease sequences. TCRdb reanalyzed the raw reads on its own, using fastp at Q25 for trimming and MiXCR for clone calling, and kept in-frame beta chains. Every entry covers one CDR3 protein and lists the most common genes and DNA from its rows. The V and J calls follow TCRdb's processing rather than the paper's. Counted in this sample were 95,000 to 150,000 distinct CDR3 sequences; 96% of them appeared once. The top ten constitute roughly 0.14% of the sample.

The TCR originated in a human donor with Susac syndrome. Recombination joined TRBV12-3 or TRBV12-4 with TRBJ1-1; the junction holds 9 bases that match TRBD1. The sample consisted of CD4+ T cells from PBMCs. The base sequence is TGTGCCAGCAGCCGGGACAGGGTGAACACTGAAGCTTTCTTT. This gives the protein CASSRDRVNTEAFF.